The sequence of this T cell receptor beta chain was determined in a study of identical twins. Regarding the study as a whole: Rather than following the same donors, the conclusions depended on cross-sectional statistical analysis.

TCRdb reprocessed the 5' RACE reads with MiXCR, giving one entry per CDR3 protein. The table lists about 890,000 distinct CDR3 sequences, about 12% of them singletons. A note on this clonotype: Its antigen is currently unknown.

The CDR3 is 19 residues long. Germline V gene data show CDR1 as MNHNS and CDR2 as SASEGT. V gave up 0 bases and J gave up 0 bases, with 15 bases separating them. The sample was also linked to a second study, of yellow fever vaccine responses in identical twins.

This TCR was sampled from a woman aged 18 to 35 in good health. Sequencing was performed on PBMCs. V usage is TRBV6-1 and J usage is TRBJ2-6, with D hard to call. CDR3 in amino acids: CASSEARVPRFSGANVLTF. CDR3 in DNA: TGTGCCAGCAGTGAAGCAAGAGTTCCCAGGTTCTCTGGGGCCAACGTCCTGACTTTC.